Listed below are T cell receptor beta chains from one sample, sequenced in a study of blood T cells in healthy people across ages. Each CDR3 protein is one row after TCRdb ran MiXCR on the 5' RACE reads. The sample has about 1.4 million distinct CDR3 sequences, around 59% seen once. Source material: blood. These receptors were obtained from a man younger than 35 in good health. Each CDR3 is given with its conserved first and last residue. A D gene is named only where the DNA matches it firmly. The size of a clone is reported for some rows only, either as once, few or many, or as a class for expanded clones.

.,13,TRBV3-1,.,TRBJ2-1,CASSQVDDNEQFF,TGTGCCAGCAGCCAAGTTGATGACAATGAGCAGTTCTTC
.,15,TRBV4-1,.,TRBJ1-5,CASSQMESSNQPQHF,TGCGCCAGCAGCCAAATGGAGTCGAGCAATCAGCCCCAGCATTTT
.,16,TRBV4-1,.,TRBJ2-7,CASSQEWRQGTYEQYF,TGCGCCAGCAGCCAAGAGTGGAGGCAGGGGACCTACGAGCAGTACTTC
.,15,TRBV20-1,.,TRBJ1-5,CSARDRVRSNQPQHF,TGCAGTGCTAGAGATCGGGTCAGGTCGAACCAGCCCCAGCATTTT
.,16,TRBV14,TRBD1,TRBJ1-1,CASSQGQGRMNTEAFF,TGTGCCAGCAGCCAAGGACAGGGACGCATGAACACTGAAGCTTTCTTT
.,14,TRBV5-5,.,TRBJ1-6,CASSPEGYYSPLHF,TGTGCCAGCAGCCCTGAGGGGTATTATTCACCCCTCCACTTT
.,14,TRBV5-6,TRBD1,TRBJ2-1,CASSLLTGPNEQFF,TGTGCCAGCAGCTTGCTGACAGGGCCCAATGAGCAGTTCTTC
.,13,TRBV20-1,.,TRBJ1-2,CSAREDTNYGYTF,TGCAGTGCTAGAGAGGACACTAACTATGGCTACACCTTC
.,13,TRBV12-3/TRBV12-4,.,TRBJ1-1,CASLDNLNTEAFF,TGTGCCAGCTTAGACAACCTGAACACTGAAGCTTTCTTT
.,12,TRBV5-1,.,TRBJ2-1,CASILLDNEQFF,TGCGCCAGCATCTTGTTAGACAATGAGCAGTTCTTC
few,16,TRBV20-1,TRBD2,TRBJ2-1,CSAERTSGSGSDEQFF,TGCAGTGCTGAACGGACTAGCGGGAGTGGGAGCGATGAGCAGTTCTTC
.,16,TRBV7-8,.,TRBJ2-5,CASSLGGGGPQETQYF,TGTGCCAGCAGTCTCGGTGGGGGAGGCCCTCAAGAGACCCAGTACTTC
.,13,TRBV3-1,.,TRBJ1-2,CASSQDDQSSYTF,TGTGCCAGCAGCCAAGACGACCAATCGAGCTACACCTTC
.,15,TRBV7-9,.,TRBJ2-5,CASSLWGKEEETQYF,TGTGCCAGCAGCTTATGGGGAAAGGAAGAAGAGACCCAGTACTTC